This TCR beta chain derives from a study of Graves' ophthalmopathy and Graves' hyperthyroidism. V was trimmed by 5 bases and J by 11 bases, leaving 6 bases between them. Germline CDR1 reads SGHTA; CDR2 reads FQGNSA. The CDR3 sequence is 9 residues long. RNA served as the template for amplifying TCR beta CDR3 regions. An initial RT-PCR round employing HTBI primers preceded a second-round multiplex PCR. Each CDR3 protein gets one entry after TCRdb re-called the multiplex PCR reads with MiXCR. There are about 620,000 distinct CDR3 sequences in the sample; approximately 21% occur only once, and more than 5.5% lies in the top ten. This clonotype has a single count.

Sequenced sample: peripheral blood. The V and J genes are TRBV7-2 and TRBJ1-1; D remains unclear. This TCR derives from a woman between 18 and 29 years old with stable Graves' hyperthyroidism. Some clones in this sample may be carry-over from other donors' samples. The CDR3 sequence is CASSPLAFF. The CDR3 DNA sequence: TGTGCCAGCAGCCCCCTGGCTTTCTTT.